What follows are 2 T cell receptor beta chains derived from one specimen sequenced in a study of TIL therapy for anti-PD-1-resistant metastatic lung cancer. This was the immunoSEQ v3 assay. Sequenced by immunoSEQ multiplex PCR; TCRdb stores in-frame clones only, minus some. The table includes more than 45,000 clones, roughly 84% detected once. As to time point: pre-treatment sample, taken before nivolumab and TIL therapy. Sequencing was performed on blood, taken at baseline. The receptors derive from a person between 30 and 80 years old with non-small cell lung cancer.

The J gene is TRBJ2-5, the V gene TRBV5-1; 8 nucleotides agree with TRBD1. The CDR3 has 14 residues. Unmatched junction bases numbered 9, after V lost 6 bases and J lost 5 bases. From germline, CDR1 is SGHRS and CDR2 YFSETQ. The CDR3 is CASTVQGARETQYF. The CDR3 DNA is TGCGCCAGCACGGTCCAGGGGGCGCGTGAGACCCAGTACTTC.

This chain joins TRBV4-1 and TRBJ2-2; D is undetermined. This CDR3 region has 18 residues. CDR1 is MGHRA, CDR2 YSYEKL, per germline. Trimming stripped 3 bases from V and 0 bases from J, with 17 bases between. Written as DNA, the CDR3 is TGCGCCAGCAGCCAGTTAGGGATGGTCCCATCGAACACCGGGGAGCTGTTTTTT. Translation gives CASSQLGMVPSNTGELFF.